A selection of T cell receptor beta chains follows, all from one sample in a study of T cell responses to AZD1222 COVID-19 vaccine. Assay used: immunoSEQ multiplex PCR; TCRdb lists only in-frame clones, some missing. The sample contains more than 150,000 clones, around 92% of which appear only once. The sample consisted of peripheral blood, taken on day 0 of AZD1222 vaccination. The receptor source for this set is an adult in good health. Each CDR3 is given with its conserved first and last residue. The D gene is left open where the match is weak. Size tells how often a clone was seen (once, few, many) or the class of an expanded clone, and some rows leave it out.

j_call v_call d_call clone_size cdr3_aa cdr3_nt
TRBJ1-2 TRBV30 - - CAWSWQGVPTF TGTGCCTGGAGCTGGCAAGGGGTCCCGACCTTC
TRBJ1-2 TRBV19 TRBD1 - CASSPGTGANYGYTF TGTGCCAGTAGTCCTGGGACAGGGGCTAACTATGGCTACACCTTC
TRBJ2-2 TRBV5-6 - - CASSLDLAGVTGELFF TGTGCCAGCAGCTTGGATTTGGCAGGGGTGACCGGGGAGCTGTTTTTT
TRBJ2-7 TRBV5-1 - - CASSLTPGASEQYF TGCGCCAGCAGCTTAACCCCCGGGGCCTCCGAGCAGTACTTC
TRBJ1-4 TRBV27 - - CASSPGRPNEKLFF TGTGCCAGCAGTCCCGGGAGGCCTAATGAAAAACTGTTTTTT
TRBJ1-1 TRBV9 - - CASSEGLNTEAFF TGTGCCAGCAGCGAGGGTCTCAACACTGAAGCTTTCTTT
TRBJ2-2 TRBV27 - - CASSPWTDRDTGELFF TGTGCCAGCAGTCCATGGACAGACCGGGACACCGGGGAGCTGTTTTTT
TRBJ2-5 TRBV18 TRBD2 - CASSPPVGLAGQETQYF TGTGCCAGCTCACCACCGGTGGGGCTAGCGGGACAAGAGACCCAGTACTTC
TRBJ1-4 TRBV4-2 - - CASSQDFQGVVFF TGTGCCAGCAGCCAAGATTTTCAAGGGGTTGTGTTTTTT
TRBJ1-1 TRBV27 - - CASRTPLRGGRTEAFF TGTGCCAGCAGAACCCCTCTGAGGGGGGGGAGGACTGAAGCTTTCTTT
TRBJ2-3 TRBV9 - - CASSVGGGAGGTDTQYF TGTGCCAGCAGCGTAGGTGGGGGCGCCGGAGGCACAGATACGCAGTATTTT
TRBJ2-1 TRBV7-2 TRBD2 - CASSLVSSGAYNEQFF TGTGCCAGCAGCTTAGTTAGCAGCGGGGCCTACAATGAGCAGTTCTTC
TRBJ2-1 TRBV29-1 TRBD2 - CSVPRLAVSSYNEQFF TGCAGCGTTCCCAGACTAGCTGTGAGCTCCTACAATGAGCAGTTCTTC
TRBJ2-2 TRBV6-5 - - CASRYRKRGTGELFF TGTGCCAGCAGATATCGAAAAAGGGGCACCGGGGAGCTGTTTTTT
TRBJ2-1 TRBV18 TRBD2 - CASSGTSGRAVNEQFF TGTGCCAGCTCCGGGACTAGCGGGAGGGCCGTCAATGAGCAGTTCTTC
TRBJ2-2 TRBV3-1/TRBV3-2 TRBD1 - CASSQARGTAYTGELFF TGTGCCAGCAGCCAAGCTAGGGGGACAGCCTACACCGGGGAGCTGTTTTTT
TRBJ2-7 TRBV27 - - CASSLKASYEQYF TGTGCCAGCAGTTTGAAAGCCTCCTACGAGCAGTACTTC
TRBJ1-4 TRBV5-1 TRBD1 once CASRADRAVEKLFF TGCGCCAGCAGAGCCGACAGGGCCGTTGAAAAACTGTTTTTT
TRBJ2-5 TRBV3-1/TRBV3-2 TRBD2 - CASSPPRLAGGETQYF TGTGCCAGCAGCCCGCCCCGACTAGCGGGGGGAGAGACCCAGTACTTC
TRBJ1-6 TRBV12-3/TRBV12-4 - few CASSFSDSPLHF TGTGCCAGCAGTTTCTCGGATTCACCCCTCCACTTT
TRBJ2-7 TRBV6-1 - - CASSEAAGNTYEQYF TGTGCCAGCAGTGAAGCGGCGGGGAATACCTACGAGCAGTACTTC
TRBJ2-1 TRBV4-2 TRBD1 - CASSQEGQYNEQFF TGTGCCAGCAGCCAAGAGGGACAGTACAATGAGCAGTTCTTC
TRBJ1-5 TRBV5-4 - - CASSLGLGPQHF TGTGCCAGCAGCTTGGGTTTAGGGCCCCAGCATTTT
TRBJ1-1 TRBV28 - - CASSLGGHGVETEAFF TGTGCCAGCAGTTTAGGGGGACACGGGGTAGAGACTGAAGCTTTCTTT
TRBJ2-2 TRBV18 - - CASSRDLQGWSGELFF TGTGCCAGCTCTCGAGATCTCCAGGGTTGGAGCGGGGAGCTGTTTTTT
TRBJ1-1 TRBV5-1 TRBD1 few CASSGMDRWDTEAFF TGCGCCAGCAGCGGTATGGACAGGTGGGACACTGAAGCTTTCTTT
TRBJ1-1 TRBV19 - - CASRTGQHVNTEAFF TGTGCCAGTAGAACCGGACAGCACGTCAACACTGAAGCTTTCTTT
TRBJ2-2 TRBV7-7 TRBD1 - CASSLDRATTGELFF TGTGCTAGCAGTCTCGACAGGGCGACCACCGGGGAGCTGTTTTTT
TRBJ2-2 TRBV5-1 - - CASSFGYSTANTGELFF TGCGCCAGCAGCTTTGGATACTCGACTGCGAACACCGGGGAGCTGTTTTTT
TRBJ2-3 TRBV10-3 TRBD2 - CAIKVAGGSTDTQYF TGTGCCATCAAGGTCGCGGGGGGTAGTACAGATACGCAGTATTTT
TRBJ1-2 TRBV9 - - CASSPAQGQGGYTF TGTGCCAGCAGCCCAGCCCAGGGGCAGGGAGGGTACACCTTC
TRBJ1-2 TRBV20-1 - - CSARDRAASPF TGCAGTGCTAGAGATCGGGCGGCATCACCCTTC
TRBJ2-7 TRBV3-1/TRBV3-2 - - CASSQFAGSYEQYF TGTGCCAGCAGCCAATTCGCAGGGTCCTACGAGCAGTACTTC
TRBJ1-5 TRBV7-9 TRBD1 - CASSQGQGRTGNQPQHF TGTGCCAGCAGCCAGGGACAGGGGAGAACGGGCAATCAGCCCCAGCATTTT
TRBJ2-1 TRBV7-2 - - CASSLAGAGANEQFF TGTGCCAGCAGCTTAGCGGGGGCTGGGGCCAATGAGCAGTTCTTC
TRBJ2-7 TRBV3-1/TRBV3-2 - - CASSKTATLYEQYF TGTGCCAGCAGCAAGACAGCGACCCTCTACGAGCAGTACTTC
TRBJ1-4 TRBV11-2 - - CASSLAGNEKLFF TGTGCCAGCAGCCTAGCGGGGAATGAAAAACTGTTTTTT
TRBJ1-1 TRBV23-1 - - CASSQSRQSCTEAFF TGCGCCAGCAGTCAATCGCGGCAGTCGTGCACTGAAGCTTTCTTT
TRBJ1-1 TRBV5-1 TRBD1 - CASSLATGVTEAFF TGCGCCAGCAGCTTGGCCACAGGGGTCACTGAAGCTTTCTTT
TRBJ1-4 TRBV27 - once CASSSLTNEKLFF TGTGCCAGCAGCTCTCTAACTAATGAAAAACTGTTTTTT
TRBJ2-7 TRBV3-1/TRBV3-2 - - CASSPTLSSYEQYF TGTGCCAGCAGCCCGACGCTTTCTTCCTACGAGCAGTACTTC
TRBJ1-6 TRBV30 - - CAWSVTSTNSPLHF TGTGCCTGGAGTGTAACCTCCACCAACTCACCCCTCCACTTT
TRBJ1-1 TRBV18 - - CASSPLSVNTEAFF TGTGCCAGCTCACCCCTATCAGTGAACACTGAAGCTTTCTTT
TRBJ1-2 TRBV5-1 TRBD1 once CASRDPGGIGYTF TGCGCCAGCAGAGATCCAGGGGGCATTGGCTACACCTTC
TRBJ2-5 TRBV4-1 TRBD1 - CASSPRTGGETQYF TGCGCCAGCAGCCCCCGGACAGGGGGCGAGACCCAGTACTTC
TRBJ2-1 TRBV7-2 TRBD2 - CASSSSGSDYNEQFF TGTGCCAGCAGCAGTAGCGGGAGCGATTACAATGAGCAGTTCTTC
TRBJ2-1 TRBV24-1 TRBD2 - CATSGSSGNSYNEQFF TGTGCCACCAGTGGGTCTAGCGGTAACTCCTACAATGAGCAGTTCTTC
TRBJ2-1 TRBV29-1 TRBD2 - CSVVRSSGINEQFF TGCAGCGTTGTGCGGTCTAGCGGGATCAATGAGCAGTTCTTC
TRBJ1-5 TRBV6-5 TRBD1 - CASRVTGDQPQHF TGTGCCAGCAGAGTGACAGGGGATCAGCCCCAGCATTTT
TRBJ2-7 TRBV19 - once CASSIGSAPGRNEQYF TGTGCCAGTAGTATCGGTTCGGCGCCTGGGAGAAACGAGCAGTACTTC
TRBJ2-5 TRBV4-1 - - CASSQDPPGQETQYF TGCGCCAGCAGCCAAGATCCCCCAGGGCAAGAGACCCAGTACTTC
TRBJ2-2 TRBV9 TRBD2 - CASILPGLAGPPGELFF TGTGCCAGCATCCTCCCGGGGCTAGCGGGCCCCCCCGGGGAGCTGTTTTTT
TRBJ1-1 TRBV5-4 - - CASSLANLNTEAFF TGTGCCAGCAGCTTGGCCAATTTAAACACTGAAGCTTTCTTT
TRBJ2-5 TRBV9 TRBD2 - CASSAGLAGEVETQYF TGTGCCAGCAGCGCGGGACTAGCGGGAGAGGTGGAGACCCAGTACTTC